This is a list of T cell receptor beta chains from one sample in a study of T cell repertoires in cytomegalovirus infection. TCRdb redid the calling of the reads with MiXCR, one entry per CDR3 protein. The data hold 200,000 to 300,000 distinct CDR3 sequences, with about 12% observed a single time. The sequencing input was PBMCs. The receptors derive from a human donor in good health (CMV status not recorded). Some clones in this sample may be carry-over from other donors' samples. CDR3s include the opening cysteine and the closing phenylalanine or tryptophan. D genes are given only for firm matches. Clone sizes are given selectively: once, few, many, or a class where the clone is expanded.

cdr3_aa: CASSLVPGQENSPLHF
cdr3_nt: TGTGCCAGCAGCTTAGTACCGGGGCAGGAGAATTCACCCCTCCACTTT
v_call: TRBV7-2
j_call: TRBJ1-6
cdr3_length: 16
clone_size: many
d_call: NA

cdr3_aa: CASSLAAVLQSQYF
cdr3_nt: TGTGCCAGCAGCTTGGCTGCGGTGCTCCAAAGCCAGTATTTT
v_call: TRBV5-5
j_call: TRBJ2-3
cdr3_length: 14
clone_size: few
d_call: NA

cdr3_aa: CASSETRDTQYF
cdr3_nt: TGTGCCAGCAGTGAAACACGAGATACGCAGTATTTT
v_call: TRBV25-1
j_call: TRBJ2-3
cdr3_length: 12
clone_size: many
d_call: NA

cdr3_aa: CASSFGTENQPQHF
cdr3_nt: TGTGCCAGCAGTTTCGGGACAGAGAATCAGCCCCAGCATTTT
v_call: TRBV12-3/TRBV12-4
j_call: TRBJ1-5
cdr3_length: 14
clone_size: many
d_call: TRBD1

cdr3_aa: CASSQDSGNTIYF
cdr3_nt: TGTGCCAGCAGCCAAGATTCCGGAAACACCATATATTTT
v_call: TRBV4-2
j_call: TRBJ1-3
cdr3_length: 13
clone_size: few
d_call: NA

cdr3_aa: CASSQANWVGAEAFF
cdr3_nt: TGTGCCAGCAGCCAAGCAAATTGGGTGGGGGCTGAAGCTTTCTTT
v_call: TRBV14
j_call: TRBJ1-1
cdr3_length: 15
clone_size: few
d_call: NA

cdr3_aa: CASRHSGQGNTEAFF
cdr3_nt: TGCGCCAGCAGACATTCGGGACAGGGGAACACTGAAGCTTTCTTT
v_call: TRBV5-1
j_call: TRBJ1-1
cdr3_length: 15
clone_size: many
d_call: TRBD1

cdr3_aa: CASSPRGTDYGYTF
cdr3_nt: TGTGCCAGTAGCCCCCGAGGGACAGACTATGGCTACACCTTC
v_call: TRBV19
j_call: TRBJ1-2
cdr3_length: 14
clone_size: many
d_call: TRBD1

cdr3_aa: CASSLVLGSGRLNVRELFF
cdr3_nt: TGTGCCAGCAGCTTAGTGTTGGGTAGCGGGAGACTCAACGTCAGGGAGCTGTTTTTT
v_call: TRBV7-2
j_call: TRBJ2-2
cdr3_length: 19
clone_size: many
d_call: TRBD2

cdr3_aa: CATRRGRETQYF
cdr3_nt: TGTGCCACCCGGAGGGGGAGGGAGACCCAGTACTTC
v_call: TRBV12-3/TRBV12-4
j_call: TRBJ2-5
cdr3_length: 12
clone_size: NA
d_call: NA

cdr3_aa: CASSFVTGTGPESSYEQYF
cdr3_nt: TGTGCCAGTAGTTTCGTTACCGGGACAGGGCCGGAGAGCTCCTACGAGCAGTACTTC
v_call: TRBV19
j_call: TRBJ2-7
cdr3_length: 19
clone_size: NA
d_call: TRBD1

cdr3_aa: CSVGGTAFETQYF
cdr3_nt: TGCAGCGTTGGCGGGACGGCCTTTGAGACCCAGTACTTC
v_call: TRBV29-1
j_call: TRBJ2-5
cdr3_length: 13
clone_size: NA
d_call: NA

cdr3_aa: CASSYRRESYEQYF
cdr3_nt: TGTGCCAGCAGTTACAGGCGGGAAAGCTACGAGCAGTACTTC
v_call: TRBV6-6
j_call: TRBJ2-7
cdr3_length: 14
clone_size: NA
d_call: NA

cdr3_aa: CACRTASNTGELFF
cdr3_nt: TGTGCCTGCCGGACAGCTTCGAACACCGGGGAGCTGTTTTTT
v_call: TRBV30
j_call: TRBJ2-2
cdr3_length: 14
clone_size: few
d_call: NA

cdr3_aa: CSVIPPNEQFF
cdr3_nt: TGCAGCGTAATCCCTCCCAATGAGCAGTTCTTC
v_call: TRBV29-1
j_call: TRBJ2-1
cdr3_length: 11
clone_size: NA
d_call: NA

cdr3_aa: CASSLEGQGDRYGYTF
cdr3_nt: TGTGCCAGCAGTCTGGAGGGACAGGGGGACCGGTATGGCTACACCTTC
v_call: TRBV28
j_call: TRBJ1-2
cdr3_length: 16
clone_size: NA
d_call: TRBD1

cdr3_aa: CASSRDVPNTEAFF
cdr3_nt: TGTGCCAGCAGTCGGGACGTACCGAACACTGAAGCTTTCTTT
v_call: TRBV28
j_call: TRBJ1-1
cdr3_length: 14
clone_size: NA
d_call: NA

cdr3_aa: CASSLDSSGGETQYF
cdr3_nt: TGTGCCAGCAGCTTAGACTCCAGCGGGGGGGAGACCCAGTACTTC
v_call: TRBV11-2
j_call: TRBJ2-5
cdr3_length: 15
clone_size: many
d_call: TRBD2

cdr3_aa: CASSPHYWENTEAFF
cdr3_nt: TGTGCCAGCAGTCCCCATTACTGGGAGAACACTGAAGCTTTCTTT
v_call: TRBV12-3/TRBV12-4
j_call: TRBJ1-1
cdr3_length: 15
clone_size: many
d_call: NA

cdr3_aa: CASSLLGQGSGNTIYF
cdr3_nt: TGTGCCAGCAGCTTATTGGGACAGGGATCTGGAAACACCATATATTTT
v_call: TRBV7-6
j_call: TRBJ1-3
cdr3_length: 16
clone_size: few
d_call: TRBD1

cdr3_aa: CASSLISGSSYNEQFF
cdr3_nt: TGCGCCAGCAGCTTGATTAGCGGGAGTTCCTACAATGAGCAGTTCTTC
v_call: TRBV5-1
j_call: TRBJ2-1
cdr3_length: 16
clone_size: NA
d_call: TRBD2

cdr3_aa: CASTLGREGDEQFF
cdr3_nt: TGTGCCAGCACCCTTGGGAGGGAAGGGGATGAGCAGTTCTTC
v_call: TRBV6-2/TRBV6-3
j_call: TRBJ2-1
cdr3_length: 14
clone_size: many
d_call: TRBD2

cdr3_aa: CASSSGTIPYEQYF
cdr3_nt: TGTGCCAGCAGCTCAGGGACTATACCCTACGAGCAGTACTTC
v_call: TRBV7-2
j_call: TRBJ2-7
cdr3_length: 14
clone_size: many
d_call: TRBD2

cdr3_aa: CASSLRTGRGQFF
cdr3_nt: TGTGCCAGCAGCCTCCGGACAGGCCGGGGGCAGTTCTTC
v_call: TRBV14
j_call: TRBJ2-1
cdr3_length: 13
clone_size: few
d_call: TRBD1

cdr3_aa: CASSPTGVMGESQFF
cdr3_nt: TGTGCCAGCAGCCCAACAGGGGTAATGGGCGAATCGCAGTTCTTC
v_call: TRBV7-8
j_call: TRBJ2-1
cdr3_length: 15
clone_size: many
d_call: TRBD1

cdr3_aa: CASSPGGGRYGYTF
cdr3_nt: TGTGCCAGTAGTCCCGGGGGCGGCCGCTATGGCTACACCTTC
v_call: TRBV19
j_call: TRBJ1-2
cdr3_length: 14
clone_size: many
d_call: NA

cdr3_aa: CASSPLGASGAETQYF
cdr3_nt: TGCGCCAGCAGCCCCTTGGGGGCTAGCGGGGCAGAGACCCAGTACTTC
v_call: TRBV5-1
j_call: TRBJ2-5
cdr3_length: 16
clone_size: many
d_call: TRBD2

cdr3_aa: CASRVQPGQNTDTQYF
cdr3_nt: TGTGCCAGCAGGGTACAACCGGGACAAAACACAGATACGCAGTATTTT
v_call: TRBV7-2
j_call: TRBJ2-3
cdr3_length: 16
clone_size: many
d_call: NA

cdr3_aa: CASSFPASNEQFF
cdr3_nt: TGTGCCAGCAGCTTTCCGGCATCCAATGAGCAGTTCTTC
v_call: TRBV7-3
j_call: TRBJ2-1
cdr3_length: 13
clone_size: many
d_call: NA

cdr3_aa: CASSQEGRRINEQYF
cdr3_nt: TGCGCCAGCAGCCAAGAGGGACGACGGATCAACGAGCAGTACTTC
v_call: TRBV4-1
j_call: TRBJ2-7
cdr3_length: 15
clone_size: many
d_call: NA

cdr3_aa: CASSSEGDSSYGYTF
cdr3_nt: TGTGCCAGCAGCTCCGAGGGGGACTCTAGCTATGGCTACACCTTC
v_call: TRBV4-2
j_call: TRBJ1-2
cdr3_length: 15
clone_size: few
d_call: NA

cdr3_aa: CASSQVGGPTSGYTF
cdr3_nt: TGTGCCAGCAGCCAAGTCGGGGGCCCGACCAGTGGCTACACCTTC
v_call: TRBV14
j_call: TRBJ1-2
cdr3_length: 15
clone_size: NA
d_call: NA

cdr3_aa: CASSLIGGYSGNTIYF
cdr3_nt: TGTGCCAGCAGCTTAATAGGGGGGTACTCTGGAAACACCATATATTTT
v_call: TRBV7-2
j_call: TRBJ1-3
cdr3_length: 16
clone_size: many
d_call: NA

cdr3_aa: CASTRTGITDTQYF
cdr3_nt: TGTGCCAGCACGCGGACGGGGATCACAGATACGCAGTATTTT
v_call: TRBV6-2/TRBV6-3
j_call: TRBJ2-3
cdr3_length: 14
clone_size: NA
d_call: NA

cdr3_aa: CASSLATGGNSPLHF
cdr3_nt: TGTGCCAGCAGCTTAGCGACAGGGGGAAATTCACCCCTCCACTTT
v_call: TRBV7-6
j_call: TRBJ1-6
cdr3_length: 15
clone_size: many
d_call: TRBD1

cdr3_aa: CASSEGNYNEQFF
cdr3_nt: TGTGCCAGCAGTGAAGGCAATTACAATGAGCAGTTCTTC
v_call: TRBV2
j_call: TRBJ2-1
cdr3_length: 13
clone_size: NA
d_call: NA

cdr3_aa: CASSLGSQGRTEAFF
cdr3_nt: TGCGCCAGCAGCTTAGGGTCCCAGGGGCGGACTGAAGCTTTCTTT
v_call: TRBV5-1
j_call: TRBJ1-1
cdr3_length: 15
clone_size: many
d_call: NA

cdr3_aa: CASSLNPEPITNEQFF
cdr3_nt: TGTGCCAGCAGCTTAAACCCCGAACCCATAACGAATGAGCAGTTCTTC
v_call: TRBV7-3
j_call: TRBJ2-1
cdr3_length: 16
clone_size: many
d_call: NA

cdr3_aa: CASSSDRGLIYGYTF
cdr3_nt: TGTGCCAGCAGTTCGGACAGGGGGCTGATCTATGGCTACACCTTC
v_call: TRBV6-6
j_call: TRBJ1-2
cdr3_length: 15
clone_size: many
d_call: TRBD1

cdr3_aa: CAWETTGTGGGYTF
cdr3_nt: TGTGCCTGGGAAACTACCGGGACAGGTGGTGGCTACACCTTC
v_call: TRBV30
j_call: TRBJ1-2
cdr3_length: 14
clone_size: NA
d_call: TRBD1

cdr3_aa: CSALTGLNTEAFF
cdr3_nt: TGCAGTGCTCTTACAGGGTTGAACACTGAAGCTTTCTTT
v_call: TRBV20-1
j_call: TRBJ1-1
cdr3_length: 13
clone_size: NA
d_call: NA

cdr3_aa: CASSQDRTSGNTIYF
cdr3_nt: TGTGCCAGCAGCCAAGACAGGACCTCTGGAAACACCATATATTTT
v_call: TRBV4-2
j_call: TRBJ1-3
cdr3_length: 15
clone_size: many
d_call: NA

cdr3_aa: CASSAPGQIFSYEQYF
cdr3_nt: TGTGCCAGCAGTGCCCCCGGACAAATATTCTCCTACGAGCAGTACTTC
v_call: TRBV2
j_call: TRBJ2-7
cdr3_length: 16
clone_size: many
d_call: NA

cdr3_aa: CASSIGTASGNTIYF
cdr3_nt: TGTGCCAGTAGTATCGGGACCGCCTCTGGAAACACCATATATTTT
v_call: TRBV19
j_call: TRBJ1-3
cdr3_length: 15
clone_size: NA
d_call: NA

cdr3_aa: CASSFRASAHNEQFF
cdr3_nt: TGTGCCAGCAGCTTCCGGGCTAGCGCCCACAATGAGCAGTTCTTC
v_call: TRBV7-2
j_call: TRBJ2-1
cdr3_length: 15
clone_size: many
d_call: NA

cdr3_aa: CASSSRNLYRQFF
cdr3_nt: TGTGCCAGCAGTTCCCGTAACCTTTACCGGCAGTTCTTC
v_call: TRBV6-5
j_call: TRBJ2-1
cdr3_length: 13
clone_size: many
d_call: NA

cdr3_aa: CATYPQNQPQHF
cdr3_nt: TGTGCCACCTACCCTCAAAATCAGCCCCAGCATTTT
v_call: TRBV28
j_call: TRBJ1-5
cdr3_length: 12
clone_size: many
d_call: NA

cdr3_aa: CASIEGHSTYGYTF
cdr3_nt: TGTGCCAGTATAGAAGGACACTCAACCTATGGCTACACCTTC
v_call: TRBV2
j_call: TRBJ1-2
cdr3_length: 14
clone_size: many
d_call: NA

cdr3_aa: CASSLLETYNEQFF
cdr3_nt: TGCGCCAGCAGCTTACTAGAAACCTACAATGAGCAGTTCTTC
v_call: TRBV5-1
j_call: TRBJ2-1
cdr3_length: 14
clone_size: NA
d_call: NA

cdr3_aa: CASSIRTQGAGTGELFF
cdr3_nt: TGTGCCAGCAGCATAAGAACCCAGGGGGCGGGAACCGGGGAGCTGTTTTTT
v_call: TRBV7-2
j_call: TRBJ2-2
cdr3_length: 17
clone_size: many
d_call: TRBD1

cdr3_aa: CASSIQGASGELFF
cdr3_nt: TGTGCCAGCAGCATACAGGGGGCAAGCGGGGAGCTGTTTTTT
v_call: TRBV11-2
j_call: TRBJ2-2
cdr3_length: 14
clone_size: few
d_call: TRBD1

cdr3_aa: CAISEGANNSPLHF
cdr3_nt: TGTGCCATCAGTGAAGGGGCCAATAATTCACCCCTCCACTTT
v_call: TRBV10-3
j_call: TRBJ1-6
cdr3_length: 14
clone_size: NA
d_call: NA